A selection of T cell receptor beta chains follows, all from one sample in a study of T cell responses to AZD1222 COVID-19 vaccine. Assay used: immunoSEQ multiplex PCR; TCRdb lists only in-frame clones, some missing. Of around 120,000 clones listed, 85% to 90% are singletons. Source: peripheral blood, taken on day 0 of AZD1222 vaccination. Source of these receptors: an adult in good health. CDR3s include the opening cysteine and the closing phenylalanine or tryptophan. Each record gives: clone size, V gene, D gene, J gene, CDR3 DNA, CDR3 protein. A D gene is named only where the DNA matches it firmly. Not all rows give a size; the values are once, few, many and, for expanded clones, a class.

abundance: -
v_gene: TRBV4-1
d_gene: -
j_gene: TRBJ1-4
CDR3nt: TGCGCCAGCAGCCAAGTTGGACTGTTTTTT
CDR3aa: CASSQVGLFF

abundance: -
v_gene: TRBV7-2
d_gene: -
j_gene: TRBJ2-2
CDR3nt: TGTGCCAGCAGCTTAGGTACTTCGAACACCGGGGAGCTGTTTTTT
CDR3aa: CASSLGTSNTGELFF

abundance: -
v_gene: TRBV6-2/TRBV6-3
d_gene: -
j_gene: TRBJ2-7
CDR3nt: TGTGCCAGCAGCCCGCCTGCTAGGGGTGACTACGAGCAGTACTTC
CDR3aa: CASSPPARGDYEQYF

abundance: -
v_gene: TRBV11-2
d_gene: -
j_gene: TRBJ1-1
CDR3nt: TGTGCCAGCAGCTTAGGGCAGGGAGTGAACACTGAAGCTTTCTTT
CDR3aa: CASSLGQGVNTEAFF

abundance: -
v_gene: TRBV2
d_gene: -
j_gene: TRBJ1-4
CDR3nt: TGTGCCAGCAAGCGGCGCCCAACTAATGAAAAACTGTTTTTT
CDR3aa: CASKRRPTNEKLFF

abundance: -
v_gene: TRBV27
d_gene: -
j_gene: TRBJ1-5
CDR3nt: TGTGCCAGCAGTTTCCGGGGAACCGATCAGCCCCAGCATTTT
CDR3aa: CASSFRGTDQPQHF

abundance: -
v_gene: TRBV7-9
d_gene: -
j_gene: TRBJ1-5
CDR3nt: TGTGCCAGCAGCAGGGACGGGGAAGGGGCTGGCAATCAGCCCCAGCATTTT
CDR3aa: CASSRDGEGAGNQPQHF

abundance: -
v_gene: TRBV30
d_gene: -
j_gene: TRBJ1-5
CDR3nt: TGTGCCTGGAGTGTAGCTGCCAACAATCAGCCCCAGCATTTT
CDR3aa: CAWSVAANNQPQHF

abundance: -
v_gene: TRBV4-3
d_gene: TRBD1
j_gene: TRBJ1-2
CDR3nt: TGCGCCAGCAGCCAAGACAGAAGGACAGGGGGCGCTTATGGCTACACCTTC
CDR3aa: CASSQDRRTGGAYGYTF

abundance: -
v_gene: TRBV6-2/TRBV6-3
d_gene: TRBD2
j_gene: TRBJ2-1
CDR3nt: TGTGCCAGCAGTTCGTCCGGGACTAGCGGGAGGGCCGGGTTCTTC
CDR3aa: CASSSSGTSGRAGFF

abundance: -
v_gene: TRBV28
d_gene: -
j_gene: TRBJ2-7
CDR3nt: TGTGCCAGCAGGACCTCGACCTCCTACGAGCAGTACTTC
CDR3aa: CASRTSTSYEQYF

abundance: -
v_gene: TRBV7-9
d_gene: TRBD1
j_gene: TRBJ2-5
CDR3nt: TGTGCCAGCAGCTTAACAGGGGGCGGGGAGACCCAGTACTTC
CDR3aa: CASSLTGGGETQYF

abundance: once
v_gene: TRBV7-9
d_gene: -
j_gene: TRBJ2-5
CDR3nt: TGTGCCAGCAGCCCCACGGCGACAGTCCAAGAGACCCAGTACTTC
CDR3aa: CASSPTATVQETQYF

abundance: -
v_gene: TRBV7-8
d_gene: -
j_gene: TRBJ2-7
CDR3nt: TGTGCCAGCACCCTCGGGGGGACATCCTACGAGCAGTACTTC
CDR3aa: CASTLGGTSYEQYF

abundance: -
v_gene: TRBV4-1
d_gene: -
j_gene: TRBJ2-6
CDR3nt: TGCGCCAGCAGCCTACGGGACGTAAGCTCTGGGGCCAACGTCCTGACTTTC
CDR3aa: CASSLRDVSSGANVLTF

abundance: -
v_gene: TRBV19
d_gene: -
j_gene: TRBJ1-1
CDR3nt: TGTGCCAGTAGTATAGTAGCCGGGTCGAACACTGAAGCTTTCTTT
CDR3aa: CASSIVAGSNTEAFF

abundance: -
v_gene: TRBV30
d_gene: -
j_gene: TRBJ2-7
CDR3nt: TGTGCCTGGAGTGTAAGAGGGGGGAACTACGAGCAGTACTTC
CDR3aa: CAWSVRGGNYEQYF

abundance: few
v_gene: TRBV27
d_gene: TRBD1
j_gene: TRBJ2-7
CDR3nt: TGTGCCAGCAGTCCCCGACTTCGACAGGGGCTCTCCTACGAGCAGTACTTC
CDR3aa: CASSPRLRQGLSYEQYF

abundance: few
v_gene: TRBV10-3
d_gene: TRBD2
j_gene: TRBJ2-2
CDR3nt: TGTGCCATCAACCCGTCCGGGGGGGGAAACACCGGGGAGCTGTTTTTT
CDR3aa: CAINPSGGGNTGELFF

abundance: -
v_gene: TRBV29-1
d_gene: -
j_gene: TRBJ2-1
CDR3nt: TGCAGCTCGCGGAACACGGTCGAAAATGAGCAGTTCTTC
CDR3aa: CSSRNTVENEQFF

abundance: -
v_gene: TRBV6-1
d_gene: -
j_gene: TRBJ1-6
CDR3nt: TGTGCCAGCAGTGAAGGGCAGCCTTCACCCCTCCACTTT
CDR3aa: CASSEGQPSPLHF

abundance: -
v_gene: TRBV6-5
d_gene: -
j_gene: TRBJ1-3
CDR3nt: TGTGCCAGCAGTTACTCGGGCCCAGGGGCTGGAAACACCATATATTTT
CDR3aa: CASSYSGPGAGNTIYF

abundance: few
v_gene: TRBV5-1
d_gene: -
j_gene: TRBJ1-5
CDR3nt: TGCGCCAGCAGCTTGTACGCAGGGGGCAATCAGCCCCAGCATTTT
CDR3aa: CASSLYAGGNQPQHF

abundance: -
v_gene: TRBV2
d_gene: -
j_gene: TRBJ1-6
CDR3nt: TGTGCCAGCACCCTCAGGGTCGGGTCACCCCTCCACTTT
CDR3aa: CASTLRVGSPLHF

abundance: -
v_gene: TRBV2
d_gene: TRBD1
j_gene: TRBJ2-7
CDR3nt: TGTGCCAGCAAACCCACAGGGACAGGCTCCTACGAGCAGTACTTC
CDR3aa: CASKPTGTGSYEQYF

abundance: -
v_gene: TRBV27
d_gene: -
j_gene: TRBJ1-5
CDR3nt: TGTGCCAGCAGTCCGCTCGAGGGGAGGGACAATCAGCCCCAGCATTTT
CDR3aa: CASSPLEGRDNQPQHF

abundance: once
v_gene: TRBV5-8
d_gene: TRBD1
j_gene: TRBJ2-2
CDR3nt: TGTGCCAGCAGCTGGGGGACAGGAGATACCGGGGAGCTGTTTTTT
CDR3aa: CASSWGTGDTGELFF

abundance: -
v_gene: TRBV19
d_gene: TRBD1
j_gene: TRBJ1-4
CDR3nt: TGTGCCAGTAGTATCATGCTCGACAGGGCTAATGAAAAACTGTTTTTT
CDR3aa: CASSIMLDRANEKLFF

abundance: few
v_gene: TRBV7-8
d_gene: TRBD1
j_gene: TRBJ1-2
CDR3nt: TGTGCCAGCAGTCCCAACAGGGGTCGTCCCTCACTTAACTATGGCTACACCTTC
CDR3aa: CASSPNRGRPSLNYGYTF

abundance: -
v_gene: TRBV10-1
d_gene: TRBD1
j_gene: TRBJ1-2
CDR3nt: TGCGCCAGCGCAGACAGGGCAGGTGGCTACACCTTC
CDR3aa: CASADRAGGYTF

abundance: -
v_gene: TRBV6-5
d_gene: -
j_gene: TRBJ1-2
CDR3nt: TGTGCCAGCAGTTACGCGGACCGCCAGAATGATGGCTACACCTTC
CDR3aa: CASSYADRQNDGYTF

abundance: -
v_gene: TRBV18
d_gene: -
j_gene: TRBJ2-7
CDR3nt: TGTGCCAGCTCTAAGGAGGGGGGCTCTGGGCAGTACTTC
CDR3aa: CASSKEGGSGQYF

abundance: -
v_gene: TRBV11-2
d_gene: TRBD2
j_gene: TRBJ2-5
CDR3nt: TGTGCCAGCAGCCCCAGGACTAGCGGGGCGGAGACCCAGTACTTC
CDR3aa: CASSPRTSGAETQYF

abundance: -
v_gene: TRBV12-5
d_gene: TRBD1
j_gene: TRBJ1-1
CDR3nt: TGTGCTAGTGGTCCGGGACAGGCGGCGGCTTTCTTT
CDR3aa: CASGPGQAAAFF

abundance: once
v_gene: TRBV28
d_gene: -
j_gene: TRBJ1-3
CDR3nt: TGTGCCAGCGGGTTACAGGGATCGTACGGAAACACCATATATTTT
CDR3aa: CASGLQGSYGNTIYF

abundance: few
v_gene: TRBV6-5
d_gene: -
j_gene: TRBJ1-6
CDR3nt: TGTGCCAGCACCCCGGGACATCCGAATAATTCACCCCTCCACTTT
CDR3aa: CASTPGHPNNSPLHF

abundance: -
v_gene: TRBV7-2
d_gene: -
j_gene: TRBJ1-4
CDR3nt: TGTGCCAGCAGCTTAGGAGGGGCTAATGAAAAACTGTTTTTT
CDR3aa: CASSLGGANEKLFF

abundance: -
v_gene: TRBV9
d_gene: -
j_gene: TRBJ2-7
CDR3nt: TGTGCCAGCAGCGTAGCTTCCCAGTACGAGCAGTACTTC
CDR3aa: CASSVASQYEQYF

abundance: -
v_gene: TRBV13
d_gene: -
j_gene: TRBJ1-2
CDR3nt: TGTGCCAGCAGCTTAGACGGAGCTGGCTACACCTTC
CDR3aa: CASSLDGAGYTF

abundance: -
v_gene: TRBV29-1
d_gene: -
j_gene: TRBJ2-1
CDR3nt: TGCAGCGTTGAAGATAAATTAGCGGAGTCCTACAATGAGCAGTTCTTC
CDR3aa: CSVEDKLAESYNEQFF

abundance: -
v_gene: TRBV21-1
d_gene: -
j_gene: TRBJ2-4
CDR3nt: TGTGCCAGCAGCAAAGGGAGTGGGGGGGACAGGGTGAACATTCAGTACTTC
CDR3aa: CASSKGSGGDRVNIQYF

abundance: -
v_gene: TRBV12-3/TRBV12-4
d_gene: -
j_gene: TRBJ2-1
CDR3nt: TGTGCCAGCAGTTTTGCACGGGCCAATGAGCAGTTCTTC
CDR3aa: CASSFARANEQFF

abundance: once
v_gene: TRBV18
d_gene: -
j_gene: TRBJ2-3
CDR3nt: TGTGCCAGCTCACCGCTGACCGGTTCCAGCACAGATACGCAGTATTTT
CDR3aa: CASSPLTGSSTDTQYF

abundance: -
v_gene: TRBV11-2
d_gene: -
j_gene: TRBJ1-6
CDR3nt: TGTGCCAGCAGCTTATCGGGGGGCGATTCACCCCTCCACTTT
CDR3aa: CASSLSGGDSPLHF